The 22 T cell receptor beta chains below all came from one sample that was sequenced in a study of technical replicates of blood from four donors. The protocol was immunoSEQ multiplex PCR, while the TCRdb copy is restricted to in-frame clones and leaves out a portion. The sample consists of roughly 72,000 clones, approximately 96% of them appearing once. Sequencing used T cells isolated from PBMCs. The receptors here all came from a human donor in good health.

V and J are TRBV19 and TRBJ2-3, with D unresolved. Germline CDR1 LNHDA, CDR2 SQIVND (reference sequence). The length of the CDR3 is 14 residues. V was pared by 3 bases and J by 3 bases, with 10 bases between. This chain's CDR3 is CASSIYGGTDTQYF. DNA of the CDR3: TGTGCCAGTAGTATCTACGGCGGTACAGATACGCAGTATTTT.

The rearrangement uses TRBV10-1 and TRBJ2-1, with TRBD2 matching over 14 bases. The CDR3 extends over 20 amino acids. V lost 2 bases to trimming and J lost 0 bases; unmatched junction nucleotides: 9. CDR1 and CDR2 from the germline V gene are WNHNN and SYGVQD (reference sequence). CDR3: CASSEPGTSGSGFSYNEQFF. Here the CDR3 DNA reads TGCGCCAGCAGTGAGCCCGGGACTAGCGGGAGTGGCTTCTCCTACAATGAGCAGTTCTTC.

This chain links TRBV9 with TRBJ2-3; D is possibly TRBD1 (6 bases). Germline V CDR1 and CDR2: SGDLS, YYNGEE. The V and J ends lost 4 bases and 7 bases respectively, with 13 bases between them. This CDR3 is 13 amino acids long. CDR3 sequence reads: CASSNYRANTQYF. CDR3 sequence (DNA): TGTGCCAGCAGCAACTACAGGGCCAATACGCAGTATTTT.

The CDR3 nucleotides are TGTGCCAGCAGCCAACTAGCGGGAGGTCGAGATACGCAGTATTTT. Translation gives CASSQLAGGRDTQYF. The chain carries TRBV4-2 and TRBJ2-3, with 11 nucleotides matching TRBD2. The CDR3 is 15 amino acids. V lost 2 bases to trimming and J lost 5 bases; unmatched junction nucleotides: 3. Germline V gene data show CDR1 as LGHNA and CDR2 as YNFKEQ.

DNA for the CDR3: TGTGCCAGCAGAGTCGGACAGAGCAGCTCCTACAATGAGCAGTTCTTC. This codes for CASRVGQSSSYNEQFF. The genes are TRBV28 and TRBJ2-1; the D gene is possibly TRBD1 (6 bases). This CDR3 is 16 amino acids long. Germline assignment: CDR1 MDHEN and CDR2 SYDVKM. V gave up 6 bases and J gave up 0 bases, with 15 bases separating them.

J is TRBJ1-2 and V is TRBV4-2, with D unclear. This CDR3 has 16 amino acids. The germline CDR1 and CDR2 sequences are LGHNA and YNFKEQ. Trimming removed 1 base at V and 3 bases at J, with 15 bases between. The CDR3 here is CASSQVGRGEDYGYTF. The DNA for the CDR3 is TGTGCCAGCAGCCAAGTGGGCCGGGGAGAGGACTATGGCTACACCTTC.

The CDR3 DNA reads TGTGCCAGCAGTGCCTCCACCGGGGAGCTGTTTTTT. As protein: CASSASTGELFF. The rearrangement uses TRBV6-1 and TRBJ2-2; D not certain. Per germline, CDR1 MNHNS and CDR2 SASEGT. CDR3 length equals 12 residues. V was pared by 4 bases and J by 4 bases, with 4 bases between.

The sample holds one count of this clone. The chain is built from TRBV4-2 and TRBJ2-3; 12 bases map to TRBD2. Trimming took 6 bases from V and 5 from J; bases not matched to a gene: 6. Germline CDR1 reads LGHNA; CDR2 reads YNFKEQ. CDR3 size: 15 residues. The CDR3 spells CASRLTSGSEDTQYF. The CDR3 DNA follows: TGTGCCAGCAGATTGACTAGCGGGAGCGAAGATACGCAGTATTTT.

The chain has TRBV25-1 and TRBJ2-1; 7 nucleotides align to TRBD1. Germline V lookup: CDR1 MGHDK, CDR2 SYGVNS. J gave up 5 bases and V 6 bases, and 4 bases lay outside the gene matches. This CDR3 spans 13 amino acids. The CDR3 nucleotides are TGTGCCAGCAGAAGACAGGGTGACAATGAGCAGTTCTTC. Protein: CASRRQGDNEQFF.

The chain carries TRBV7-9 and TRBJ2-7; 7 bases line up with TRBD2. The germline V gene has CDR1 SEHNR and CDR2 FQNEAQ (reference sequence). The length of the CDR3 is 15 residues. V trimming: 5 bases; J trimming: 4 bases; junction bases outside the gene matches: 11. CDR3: CASSPKTSEGYEQYF. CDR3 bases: TGTGCCAGCAGCCCGAAAACTAGCGAGGGGTACGAGCAGTACTTC.

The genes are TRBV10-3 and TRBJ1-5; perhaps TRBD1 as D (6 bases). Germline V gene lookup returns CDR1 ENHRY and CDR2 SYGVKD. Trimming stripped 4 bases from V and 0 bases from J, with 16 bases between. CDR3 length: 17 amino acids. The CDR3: CAISGGQLGNSNQPQHF. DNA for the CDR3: TGTGCCATCAGTGGAGGACAGCTGGGGAATAGCAATCAGCCCCAGCATTTT.

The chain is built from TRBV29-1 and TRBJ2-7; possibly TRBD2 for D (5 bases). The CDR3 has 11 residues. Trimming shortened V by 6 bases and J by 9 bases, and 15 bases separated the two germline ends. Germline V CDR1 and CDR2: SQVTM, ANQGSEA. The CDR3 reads CSVGVFDGQYF. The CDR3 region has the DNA TGCAGCGTGGGAGTCTTCGACGGGCAGTACTTC.

The CDR3 loop reads CASSLIEAETQYF. DNA of the CDR3: TGCGCCAGCAGCTTAATAGAGGCTGAGACCCAGTACTTC. This sequence joins TRBV5-1 and TRBJ2-5; D is undetermined. V shed 2 bases and J shed 5 bases, with 10 bases lying between them. The length of the CDR3 is 13 residues. Germline assignment: CDR1 SGHRS and CDR2 YFSETQ.

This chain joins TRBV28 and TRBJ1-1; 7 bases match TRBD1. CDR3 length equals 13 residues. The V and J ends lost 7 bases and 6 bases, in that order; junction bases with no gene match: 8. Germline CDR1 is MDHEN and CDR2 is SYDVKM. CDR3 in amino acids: CASNHRGYAEAFF. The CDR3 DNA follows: TGTGCCAGCAACCACAGGGGCTACGCTGAAGCTTTCTTT.

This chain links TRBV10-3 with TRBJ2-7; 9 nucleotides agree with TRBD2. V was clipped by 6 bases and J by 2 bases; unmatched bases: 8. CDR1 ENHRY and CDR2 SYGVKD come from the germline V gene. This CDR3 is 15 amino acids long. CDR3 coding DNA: TGTGCCATCAGACTTCAAAGCGGGAGGCCCTACGAGCAGTACTTC. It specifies CAIRLQSGRPYEQYF.

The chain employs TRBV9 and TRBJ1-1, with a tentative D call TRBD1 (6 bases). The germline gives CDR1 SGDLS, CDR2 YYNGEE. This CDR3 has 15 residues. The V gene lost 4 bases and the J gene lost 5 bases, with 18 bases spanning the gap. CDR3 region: CASSPGGGGGTEAFF. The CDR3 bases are TGTGCCAGCAGCCCAGGCGGGGGGGGCGGGACTGAAGCTTTCTTT.

CDR3 sequence: CASSQVTGGSPLHF. The CDR3 nucleotides are TGCGCCAGCAGCCAAGTAACAGGGGGGTCACCCCTCCACTTT. The chain is built from TRBV4-1 and TRBJ1-6, with TRBD1 matching 8 bases. This CDR3 is built from 14 residues. Trimming removed 1 base from V and 10 bases from J; junction bases left unmatched: 3. CDR1 is MGHRA and CDR2 is YSYEKL in the germline V gene.

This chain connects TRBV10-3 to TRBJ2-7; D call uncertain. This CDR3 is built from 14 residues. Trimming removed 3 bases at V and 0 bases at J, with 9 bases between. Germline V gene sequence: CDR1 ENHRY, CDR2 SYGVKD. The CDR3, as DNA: TGTGCCATCAGTGACGTGGTGAGCTCCTACGAGCAGTACTTC. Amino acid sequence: CAISDVVSSYEQYF.

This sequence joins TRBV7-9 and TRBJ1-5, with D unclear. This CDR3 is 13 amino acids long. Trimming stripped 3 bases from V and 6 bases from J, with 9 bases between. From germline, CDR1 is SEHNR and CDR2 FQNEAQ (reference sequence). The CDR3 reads CASSFGGPQPQHF. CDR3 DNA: TGTGCCAGCAGCTTCGGAGGGCCTCAGCCCCAGCATTTT.

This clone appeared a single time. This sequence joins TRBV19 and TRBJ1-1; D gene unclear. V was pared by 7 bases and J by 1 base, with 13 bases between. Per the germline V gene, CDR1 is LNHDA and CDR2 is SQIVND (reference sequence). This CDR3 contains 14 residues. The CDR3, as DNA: TGTGCCAGTACCCATTTAGTACCGAACACTGAAGCTTTCTTT. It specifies CASTHLVPNTEAFF.

The CDR3 region is CASSVHPTEAFF. The CDR3, as DNA: TGTGCCAGCAGCGTACATCCCACTGAAGCTTTCTTT. The chain combines TRBV7-6 with TRBJ1-1; D remains ambiguous. The germline V and J ends were trimmed by 5 bases and 4 bases, with 8 bases remaining between them. This CDR3 comprises 12 residues. CDR1 is SGHVS, CDR2 FNYEAQ, per germline.

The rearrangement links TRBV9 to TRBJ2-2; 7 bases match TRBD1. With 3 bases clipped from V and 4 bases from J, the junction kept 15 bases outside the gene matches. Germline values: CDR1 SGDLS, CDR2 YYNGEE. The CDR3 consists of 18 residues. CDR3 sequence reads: CASSAGQNDLFGTGELFF. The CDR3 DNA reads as TGTGCCAGCAGCGCGGGACAGAATGATCTCTTTGGCACCGGGGAGCTGTTTTTT.